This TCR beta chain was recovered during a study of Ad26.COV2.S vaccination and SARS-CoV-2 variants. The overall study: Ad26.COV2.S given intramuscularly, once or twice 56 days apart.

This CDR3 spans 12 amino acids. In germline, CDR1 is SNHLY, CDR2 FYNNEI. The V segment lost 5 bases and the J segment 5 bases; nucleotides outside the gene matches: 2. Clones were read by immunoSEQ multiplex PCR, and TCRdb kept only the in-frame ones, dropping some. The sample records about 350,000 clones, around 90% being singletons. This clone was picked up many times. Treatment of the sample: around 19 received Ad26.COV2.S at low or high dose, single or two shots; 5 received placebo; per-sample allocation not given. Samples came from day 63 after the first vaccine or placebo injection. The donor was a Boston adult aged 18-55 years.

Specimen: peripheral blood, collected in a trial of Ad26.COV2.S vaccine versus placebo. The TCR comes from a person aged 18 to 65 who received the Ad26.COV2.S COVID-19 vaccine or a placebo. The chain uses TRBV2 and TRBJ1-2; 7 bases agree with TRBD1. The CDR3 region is CASSPTGYGYTF. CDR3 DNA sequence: TGTGCCAGCAGTCCGACAGGGTATGGCTACACCTTC.